A selection of T cell receptor beta chains follows, all from one sample in a study of control samples from healthy donors and cancer patients. Here immunoSEQ multiplex PCR was the method, and the copy in TCRdb shows in-frame clones only, minus some. Here the sample spans more than 70,000 clones, approximately 94% being singletons. Sequenced: blood. These receptors were taken from a woman in her 30s in good health. CDR3s include the opening cysteine and the closing phenylalanine or tryptophan. D genes are given only for firm matches. Only part of the rows carry a size: once, few, many, or a class if the clone is expanded.

clone size	V gene	J gene	D gene	CDR3 length	CDR3 DNA	CDR3 protein
-	TRBV18	TRBJ1-5	TRBD1	14	TGTGCCAGCTCACCTACAGGGGACGATCAGCCCCAGCATTTT	CASSPTGDDQPQHF
-	TRBV4-1	TRBJ2-7	TRBD1	14	TGCGCCAGCAGCCCGGGACAGGCCTCCTACGAGCAGTACTTC	CASSPGQASYEQYF
-	TRBV4-1	TRBJ1-2	-	13	TGCGCCAGCAGCCAAGGTAGACAGTATGGCTACACCTTC	CASSQGRQYGYTF
-	TRBV3-1/TRBV3-2	TRBJ1-4	TRBD1	16	TGTGCCAGCAGCCCGATCTACCCAGGACAGGGTGGAAAACTGTTTTTT	CASSPIYPGQGGKLFF
-	TRBV6-4	TRBJ1-6	-	15	TGTGCCAGCAGTGAACAGGGATCCTATAATTCACCCCTCCACTTT	CASSEQGSYNSPLHF
-	TRBV7-9	TRBJ1-1	TRBD1	12	TGTGCCAGCAGCCATGACAGGGGTGAAGCTTTCTTT	CASSHDRGEAFF
-	TRBV20-1	TRBJ2-3	-	11	TGCAGTGCTAGGGTTAGCAATACGCAGTATTTT	CSARVSNTQYF
-	TRBV5-1	TRBJ1-6	-	16	TGCGCCAGCAGCTGGAGAGAGAGTTCCTATAATTCACCCCTCCACTTT	CASSWRESSYNSPLHF
-	TRBV9	TRBJ1-1	-	12	TGTGCCAGCAATCTCCCGGGAACTGAAGCTTTCTTT	CASNLPGTEAFF
-	TRBV6-6	TRBJ2-7	-	13	TGTGCCAGCAGTTACGCGACGAGCTACGAGCAGTACTTC	CASSYATSYEQYF
-	TRBV4-1	TRBJ2-2	-	13	TGCGCCAGCAGCCATCTTAACACCGGGGAGCTGTTTTTT	CASSHLNTGELFF
-	TRBV24-1	TRBJ2-2	-	11	TGTGCCACCAGTTTAGCCGGGGAGCTGTTTTTT	CATSLAGELFF
-	TRBV9	TRBJ1-1	-	14	TGTGCCAGCAGCGCCAGGGGAGTGAACACTGAAGCTTTCTTT	CASSARGVNTEAFF
-	TRBV6-5	TRBJ2-3	-	14	TGTGCCAGCAGATTGGACAGATCCACAGATACGCAGTATTTT	CASRLDRSTDTQYF
-	TRBV12-3/TRBV12-4	TRBJ1-4	-	13	TGTGCCAGCAGGCCGGCGGGTCGGGAAAAACTGTTTTTT	CASRPAGREKLFF
-	TRBV28	TRBJ2-7	TRBD1	14	TGTGCCAGCAGGGAGGACAGGGGGCTTTCCGAGCAGTACTTC	CASREDRGLSEQYF
-	TRBV5-1	TRBJ1-4	-	15	TGCGCCAGCAGGCCTGTACAGGGCTATAATGAAAAACTGTTTTTT	CASRPVQGYNEKLFF
-	TRBV9	TRBJ1-5	-	14	TGTACCAGCAGCGTTGAAGGGGAGAGTCAGCCCCAGCATTTT	CTSSVEGESQPQHF
once	TRBV3-1/TRBV3-2	TRBJ1-6	-	14	TGTGCCAGCAGCCACAACCAGGAGAATTCACCCCTCCACTTT	CASSHNQENSPLHF
-	TRBV7-8	TRBJ1-5	-	14	TGTGCCAGCAGCTTAGTCGATAGCAATCAGCCCCAGCATTTT	CASSLVDSNQPQHF
-	TRBV27	TRBJ1-2	TRBD1	13	TGTGCCAGCAGTTGGACAGGGTTCGATGGCTACACCTTC	CASSWTGFDGYTF
-	TRBV7-6	TRBJ2-6	-	15	TGTGCCAGCAGCTTACAGCTCTCTGGGGCCAACGTCCTGACTTTC	CASSLQLSGANVLTF
-	TRBV2	TRBJ1-4	-	15	TGTGCCAGCAGGGGGGGAATGACAACTAATGAAAAACTGTTTTTT	CASRGGMTTNEKLFF
few	TRBV28	TRBJ1-2	TRBD1	11	TGTGGGGTGACAGGGAACTATGGCTACACCTTC	CGVTGNYGYTF
-	TRBV9	TRBJ1-2	-	13	TGTGCCAGCAGCGTGTACCCTAACTATGGCTACACCTTC	CASSVYPNYGYTF
-	TRBV29-1	TRBJ1-2	-	11	TGCAGCGTTGATGAGGCGTCGGGCTACACCTTC	CSVDEASGYTF
once	TRBV5-1	TRBJ1-5	-	15	TGCGCCAGCAGCTTGACGGGACAAGAAAATCAGCCCCAGCATTTT	CASSLTGQENQPQHF
-	TRBV24-1	TRBJ1-5	TRBD1	15	TGTGCCACCAGTGGCGGTACAGGGGAGGGTCAGCCCCAGCATTTT	CATSGGTGEGQPQHF
once	TRBV7-6	TRBJ1-2	TRBD1	16	TGTGCCAGCAGCTTAGAGGGGGGGACAGGGACCTATGGCTACACCTTC	CASSLEGGTGTYGYTF
-	TRBV4-2	TRBJ2-3	-	15	TGTGCCAGCAGCCAAGAAGGAGCAGGAGAAGATACGCAGTATTTT	CASSQEGAGEDTQYF
-	TRBV3-1/TRBV3-2	TRBJ1-2	-	16	TGTGCCAGCAGCCAAGGAGGCGCAGCGGGAACCTGGGGCTACACCTTC	CASSQGGAAGTWGYTF
-	TRBV2	TRBJ2-2	TRBD2	16	TGTGCCAGCAGTATGAGCGGGGGGACGAACACCGGGGAGCTGTTTTTT	CASSMSGGTNTGELFF
-	TRBV19	TRBJ1-1	-	15	TGTGCCAGTAGGGATTCTGGGGACATATACACTGAAGCTTTCTTT	CASRDSGDIYTEAFF
-	TRBV29-1	TRBJ1-3	-	13	TGCAGCGGCCACAGGTTTCCTGGAAACACCATATATTTT	CSGHRFPGNTIYF
-	TRBV11-2	TRBJ1-4	-	14	TGTGCCAGCAGCCGTTGGGGGGGTGATGAAAAACTGTTTTTT	CASSRWGGDEKLFF
-	TRBV27	TRBJ2-1	-	14	TGTGCCAGCAGTTTCGCCTCGGGGGACAATGAGCAGTTCTTC	CASSFASGDNEQFF
-	TRBV18	TRBJ2-3	TRBD2	17	TGTGCCAGCTCACCACCCCGGACTAGCGGGGGGGCAGATACGCAGTATTTT	CASSPPRTSGGADTQYF
-	TRBV19	TRBJ1-6	-	17	TGTGCCAGTAGTCCCCCCTTGTTGGACCCAATTAATTCACCCCTCCACTTT	CASSPPLLDPINSPLHF
-	TRBV5-4	TRBJ1-2	-	16	TGTGCCAGCAGCCGAAATTGGGGTTTCGAGATGGATGGCTACACCTTC	CASSRNWGFEMDGYTF
-	TRBV4-2	TRBJ1-2	-	13	TGTGCCAGCAGCCTAGGAGCTAATTATGGCTACACCTTC	CASSLGANYGYTF
-	TRBV6-4	TRBJ1-4	-	12	TGTGCCAGCACGAGGGGTAATGAAAAACTGTTTTTT	CASTRGNEKLFF
-	TRBV10-1	TRBJ1-2	TRBD1	17	TGCGCCAGCAGGGGGGGGACAGGGTGCCCGAACCACTGGGGCTACACCTTC	CASRGGTGCPNHWGYTF
-	TRBV19	TRBJ1-5	-	15	TGTGCCAGTAGTAACCTCTATCCACGGGGGCAGCCCCAGCATTTT	CASSNLYPRGQPQHF
-	TRBV9	TRBJ2-1	TRBD2	15	TGTGCCAGCAGCGGAGGGGCGGGGGGGGGCAATGAGCAGTTCTTC	CASSGGAGGGNEQFF
-	TRBV2	TRBJ1-4	TRBD1	14	TGTGCCAGCAAGAAAGGGACAGATAATGAAAAACTGTTTTTT	CASKKGTDNEKLFF
-	TRBV7-3	TRBJ2-2	-	14	TGTGCCAGCAGCTCAGGGGGGGCCACCGGGGAGCTGTTTTTT	CASSSGGATGELFF
-	TRBV28	TRBJ2-1	-	12	TGTGCCAGCAGTTTAGGAAGGAGAGGGCAGTTCTTC	CASSLGRRGQFF
-	TRBV3-1/TRBV3-2	TRBJ1-6	-	14	TGTGCCAGCAGCCAGAGGGGGGCCGTCTCACCCCTCCACTTT	CASSQRGAVSPLHF
-	TRBV7-8	TRBJ2-1	TRBD2	17	TGTGCCAGCAGCGTCCGCCCGGGACTAGCGGACTACAATGAGCAGTTCTTC	CASSVRPGLADYNEQFF
-	TRBV19	TRBJ1-5	TRBD1	17	TGTGCCAGTAGTACCCCCCCTGGACAGGATAGCAATCAGCCCCAGCATTTT	CASSTPPGQDSNQPQHF
-	TRBV11-2	TRBJ1-2	TRBD1	14	TGTGCCAGCAGCTCTGGGACAGGAACTTATGGCTACACCTTC	CASSSGTGTYGYTF
-	TRBV4-2	TRBJ2-5	TRBD2	16	TGTGCCAGCAGCCAAAGTAGCGGGCCTAACGGGGAGACCCAGTACTTC	CASSQSSGPNGETQYF
once	TRBV13	TRBJ1-5	-	15	TGTGCCAGCAGCATGGGGGGCAGCGAGTTAGAGCCCCAGCATTTT	CASSMGGSELEPQHF
-	TRBV13	TRBJ2-3	TRBD2	17	TGTGCCAGCAGCTTAGGTCTAGCGGGGAGTCGTGCAGATACGCAGTATTTT	CASSLGLAGSRADTQYF
-	TRBV12-3/TRBV12-4	TRBJ1-1	-	13	TGTGCCAGCAGTTTCCCGGGGAACACTGAAGCTTTCTTT	CASSFPGNTEAFF